The clone carrying this T cell receptor (beta chain) was detected a few times. The antigen is undetermined. This specimen comes from a study of T cells after yellow fever vaccination. Study-wide results and caveats: A small share of clonotypes appeared in both CD4 and CD8 compartments.

A universal primer site and UMIs were added as TCR cDNA was made by 5'RACE template switching. TCRdb passed the 5' RACE reads through MiXCR, listing each CDR3 protein once. The repertoire holds 510,000 or so distinct CDR3 sequences, with 15% to 20% as singletons. The CDR3 covers 14 residues. The germline V gene has CDR1 SQVTM and CDR2 ANQGSEA. The V and J ends lost 3 bases and 6 bases, in that order; junction bases with no gene match: 7. The TCR originated in a man younger than 40 who received the YFV17D yellow fever vaccine. The chain couples TRBV29-1 to TRBJ2-3, with TRBD1 matching over 9 bases. Sequences were derived from PBMCs, sampled 15 days after the yellow fever booster vaccination. The CDR3 coding sequence is TGCAGCGTTGATAGAGGGACAGGGCATGATACGCAGTATTTT. Protein product: CSVDRGTGHDTQYF.